The clone carrying this T cell receptor beta chain appeared a few times. Its antigen is unknown. The sample is drawn from a study of post-analysis software for immune sequencing data. Study-level points and caveats: Controls' normalized Chao1 diversity significantly exceeded that of multiple sclerosis patients.

Unique-molecular-identifier-tagged TCR beta cDNA libraries were used. One entry per CDR3 protein, called by TCRdb with MiXCR from the PCR reads. Among around 160,000 distinct CDR3 sequences, under 40% were seen once, and the ten largest hold under 30%. The clonotype was recovered from a girl aged 5-17 years with multiple sclerosis. The sequencing here drew on blood, taken after autologous hematopoietic stem cell transplantation.

The CDR3 nucleotides read TGTGCCAGCAGCCTCGAAGCCCTCCCGGGGTATGGCTACACCTTC. It is translated as CASSLEALPGYGYTF. The chain uses TRBV7-2 and TRBJ1-2; D unclear. In germline, CDR1 is SGHTA, CDR2 FQGNSA. The CDR3 covers 15 residues. V was trimmed by 5 bases and J by 5 bases, leaving 18 bases between them.